This TCR beta chain appears in the sequencing data of a study of blood T cell repertoires in COVID-19. Study in general: Sources were T cells, B-cell-depleted T cells, or PBMCs; the material itself was cDNA or gDNA.

Original processing notes: By means of reference gene primer amplification, nucleated cell counts were estimated. Some clones are missing from TCRdb's copy, which holds only in-frame ones; the method was immunoSEQ multiplex PCR. V and J calls and clone size are those listed in that table; D and trimming were worked out from the DNA. This sample has 150,000 or so clones, with roughly 87% found just once. Assignment of participants to cohorts was predicated upon participant-reported clinical history. A PCR-confirmed or clinician-diagnosed COVID-19 case had contacted exposed participants within 2 weeks of entry. This CDR3 has 15 residues. Germline V gene data show CDR1 as LGHDT and CDR2 as YNNKEL (reference sequence). The trim removed 4 bases at V and 1 base at J, leaving 5 bases unmatched.

The V call is TRBV3-1 (or the pseudogene TRBV3-2), the J call TRBJ2-7; 9 positions match TRBD1. This sequence was found in a woman aged 40 to 49 who had been exposed to COVID-19. The sequenced sample consisted of PBMCs or T cells enriched from blood (not recorded which). The CDR3: CASSRPGTGSYEQYF. DNA for the CDR3: TGTGCCAGCAGCCGTCCCGGGACAGGGTCCTACGAGCAGTACTTC.